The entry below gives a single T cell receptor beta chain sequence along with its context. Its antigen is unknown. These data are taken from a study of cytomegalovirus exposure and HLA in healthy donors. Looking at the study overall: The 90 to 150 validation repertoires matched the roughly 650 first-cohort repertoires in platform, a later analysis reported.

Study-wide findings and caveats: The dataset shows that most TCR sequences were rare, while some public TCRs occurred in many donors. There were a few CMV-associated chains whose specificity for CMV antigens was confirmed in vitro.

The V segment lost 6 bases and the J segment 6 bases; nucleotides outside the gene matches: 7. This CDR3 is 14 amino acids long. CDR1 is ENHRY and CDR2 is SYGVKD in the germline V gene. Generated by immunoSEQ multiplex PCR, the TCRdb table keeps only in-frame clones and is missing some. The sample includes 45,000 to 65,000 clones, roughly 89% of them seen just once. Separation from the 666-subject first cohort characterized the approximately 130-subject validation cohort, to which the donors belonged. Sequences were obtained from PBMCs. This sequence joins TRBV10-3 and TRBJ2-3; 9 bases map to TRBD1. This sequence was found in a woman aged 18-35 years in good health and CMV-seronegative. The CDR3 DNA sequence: TGTGCCATCAGGACAGGGGGGGGGTTGGATACGCAGTATTTT. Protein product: CAIRTGGGLDTQYF.